This TCR beta chain was sequenced in a study of blood T cell repertoires in COVID-19. Study background: Whether acute or convalescent, the COVID-19 samples came from the United States, Italy and Spain. PBMCs, B-cell-depleted T cells, or T cells provided the cDNA or gDNA that made up the material.

Source study methods: Using reference gene primer amplification, nucleated cell counts were estimated. Method: immunoSEQ multiplex PCR; TCRdb's copy keeps in-frame clones and lacks some. D and trimming come from the DNA, and the V and J calls and clone size come from that table. Among a few hundred thousand clones listed, around 85% were seen once. With 0 bases removed from V and 5 bases from J, the gap between germline ends came to 14 bases. The CDR3 has 15 residues. CDR1 is SGHRS, CDR2 YFSETQ, per germline. The chain recombines TRBV5-1 with TRBJ1-1, with D perhaps matching TRBD1 (5 bases). This TCR was recovered from a human donor in a cohort sampled during active COVID-19. The sample was peripheral blood. The CDR3 loop reads CASSLGVGRGTEAFF. The CDR3 bases are TGCGCCAGCAGCTTGGGGGTGGGGCGAGGTACTGAAGCTTTCTTT.